These 16 T cell receptor beta chains were sequenced from one sample in a study of tumor and adjacent non-tumor tissue in lung cancer listed by TCRdb under 2018. Library prep was done by multiplex PCR. The instrument was an Illumina HiSeq 2500. TCRbeta libraries were constructed through three rounds of nested PCR with primers (Table S4) according to protocols modified from ARM-PCR. The public sequencing data were trimmed at Q25 with fastp and processed into clonotypes with MiXCR by TCRdb, which kept only in-frame beta chains. Entries that share a CDR3 protein sequence are merged under the most common genes and DNA. This sample gives roughly 48,000 distinct CDR3 sequences in total; around 59% of them show up just once. The ten largest clones capture 30% of the sample. RNA was isolated from bulk, unsorted tissue, and RNA quality was assessed with a NanoDrop ND-1000 and an Agilent 2100. Distant non-tumor tissue taken more than 3 cm from the tumor edge was used as the normal lung sample.

What was sequenced was distant non-tumor lung tissue. All receptors derive from a woman aged 65 to 85 with non-small cell lung cancer.

On this clonotype: The junction departs from germline at one end; a sequencing error may be responsible. The chain uses TRBV6-5 and TRBJ2-5; possible D gene TRBD2, 7 bases. There are 16 residues in the CDR3. Germline CDR1 reads MNHEY; CDR2 reads SVGAGI. CDR3 amino acids: CACSYSHGEGDETQYF. Here the CDR3 DNA reads TGTGCCTGCAGTTACTCGCATGGGGAGGGGGATGAGACCCAGTACTTC.

A note on this clonotype: A junction boundary mismatches the germline segment, possibly from a read error. The V call is TRBV6-5, the J call TRBJ1-1; D remains ambiguous. The CDR3 totals 14 residues. CDR1 MNHEY and CDR2 SVGAGI come from the germline V gene. This chain's CDR3 is CAIRSPTAGADAFF. The CDR3 DNA follows: TGTGCCATTAGATCCCCCACAGCGGGAGCTGATGCTTTCTTT.

This clonotype was detected many times. This chain joins TRBV6-5 and TRBJ1-4; 7 bases are shared with TRBD1. The CDR3 runs 15 residues. V was pared by 3 bases and J by 2 bases, with 3 bases of the junction left unmatched. CDR1 and CDR2 (germline): MNHEY, SVGAGI. CDR3 sequence: CASSYTTGTNEKLFF. The CDR3 bases are TGTGCCAGCAGTTATACGACAGGGACTAATGAAAAACTGTTTTTT.

On this clonotype: This likely comes from a read error, as the CDR3 has no conserved phenylalanine or tryptophan at its end. This rearrangement joins TRBV28 to TRBJ2-7, with D perhaps matching TRBD2 (5 bases). This CDR3 comprises 14 residues. Germline values: CDR1 MDHEN, CDR2 SYDVKM. Deletions cut 2 bases from V and 3 bases from J, with 11 bases between. CDR3: CASSLEPGNYEQYI. In nucleotides, the CDR3 is TGTGCCAGCAGTTTAGAGCCGGGAAACTACGAGCAGTACATC.

This clonotype was found many times. The V call is TRBV5-1, the J call TRBJ2-1, with 9 bases fitting TRBD1. This CDR3 contains 14 residues. The germline V gene has CDR1 SGHRS and CDR2 YFSETQ. J gave up 2 bases and V 5 bases, and 2 bases lay outside the gene matches. CDR3 residues: CASRTGGAYNEQFF. The CDR3 coding sequence is TGCGCCAGCAGGACAGGGGGTGCCTACAATGAGCAGTTCTTC.

V and J are TRBV29-1 and TRBJ2-2, with 10 bases identical to TRBD1. The V gene end was trimmed by 8 bases and the J gene end by 6 bases; junction bases not matched to a gene: 15. Germline V lookup: CDR1 SQVTM, CDR2 ANQGSEA. The CDR3 contains 16 residues. This chain's CDR3 is CSTLTATGQGSGELFF. The CDR3 DNA follows: TGCAGCACACTGACGGCCACGGGACAGGGGTCCGGGGAGCTGTTTTTT.

On this clonotype: At one end the junction does not follow the germline gene, possibly because of a read error. J is TRBJ2-3 and V is TRBV6-1; D may be TRBD1 or TRBD2 (5 bases each). Germline V gene lookup returns CDR1 MNHNS and CDR2 SASEGT. This CDR3 has 15 amino acids. The CDR3 protein is CASTKLVGETVTQYF. In DNA form, the CDR3 reads TGTGCCAGCACCAAACTAGTGGGAGAGACAGTTACGCAGTATTTT.

By frequency in the sample, this clonotype is medium-sized. The V gene is TRBV29-1, the J gene TRBJ2-5; D may be TRBD1 (6 bases). CDR3 length: 14 residues. Trimming removed 7 bases at V and 2 bases at J, with 17 bases between. CDR1 and CDR2 from the germline V gene are SQVTM and ANQGSEA. The CDR3 loop reads CSAVRQAAQETQYF. CDR3 bases: TGCAGCGCCGTCCGACAGGCAGCTCAAGAGACCCAGTACTTC.

This clonotype came up many times. The gene calls are TRBV11-2 and TRBJ2-1; 12 bases align to TRBD2. The CDR3 is 15 residues long. Unmatched junction bases numbered 3, after V lost 5 bases and J lost 4 bases. Germline V lookup: CDR1 SGHAT, CDR2 FQNNGV. CDR3 DNA sequence: TGTGCCAGCAGCAAGGGACTAGCGGGTTACAATGAGCAGTTCTTC. This encodes CASSKGLAGYNEQFF.

This clonotype was seen ten or more times. The chain recombines TRBV5-1 with TRBJ2-4; 8 bases agree with TRBD2. The V gene's germline CDR1 is SGHRS and CDR2 YFSETQ. V trimming: 4 bases; J trimming: 2 bases; junction bases outside the gene matches: 8. The CDR3 is 16 amino acids. CDR3 sequence (DNA): TGCGCCAGCAGCAACGGGAGGGCCGGCTCCAAAAACATTCAGTACTTC. Translating gives CASSNGRAGSKNIQYF.

This clonotype came up many times. This rearrangement joins TRBV5-1 to TRBJ2-2; TRBD2 agrees at 9 bases. Germline-derived CDR1 and CDR2 are SGHRS and YFSETQ. The CDR3 length is 16 residues. Trimming removed 3 bases from V and 4 bases from J; junction bases left unmatched: 7. The CDR3 sequence: CASSSSRTSVTGELFF. DNA of the CDR3: TGCGCCAGCAGCTCATCCCGGACTAGCGTCACCGGGGAGCTGTTTTTT.

This chain connects TRBV2 to TRBJ2-3; D might be TRBD2 (5 bases). The CDR3 sequence is 14 residues long. Trimming left V 7 bases short and J 1 base short, with 12 bases between. Germline V gene sequence: CDR1 SNHLY, CDR2 FYNNEI. The DNA of the CDR3 is TGTGCCAGCAATGCGGGTTCGGGCACAGATACGCAGTATTTT. It encodes CASNAGSGTDTQYF.

Worth noting for this clonotype: One junction end does not reproduce the germline sequence, and a read error may be involved. This rearrangement joins TRBV10-1 to TRBJ1-1; 8 positions agree with TRBD1. CDR1 and CDR2 (germline): WNHNN, SYGVQD (reference sequence). The CDR3 runs 16 residues. This CDR3 is CASSFIRGQGNTEAFF. CDR3 coding DNA: TGCGCCAGCAGTTTCATCAGGGGGCAAGGGAACACTGAAGCCTTCTTT.

This clonotype appeared once. A read error may produce the germline difference seen at one junction end. The chain combines TRBV11-1 with TRBJ1-3; 7 bases are shared with TRBD1. The CDR3 consists of 14 residues. In germline, CDR1 is SGHAT, CDR2 FQDESV (reference sequence). CDR3 sequence (DNA): TGTGCCAACAGCATCGACAGGGCTGGAAACGTCATATATTTT. Its protein is CANSIDRAGNVIYF. The entire variable domain, with the rest obtained from reference TRBV11-1 and TRBJ1-3, is as follows: EAEVAQSPRYKITEKSQAVAFWCDPISGHATLYWYRQILGQGPELLVQFQDESVVDDSQLPKDRFSAERLKGVDSTLKIQPAELGDSAMYLCANSIDRAGNVIYFGEGSWLTVV.

Comments on this clonotype: One junction end disagrees with the germline gene, perhaps due to a read error. The genes are TRBV29-1 and TRBJ1-5; TRBD1 aligns across 8 bases. This CDR3 region has 14 residues. Germline loops: CDR1 SQVTM, CDR2 ANQGSEA. In DNA, the CDR3 is TGCAGCCTTGCCCCCGGACAGGGCAATCAGCCCCAACATTTT. It yields the protein CSLAPGQGNQPQHF.

On this clonotype itself: Because it lacks the conserved phenylalanine or tryptophan at the end, this CDR3 is likely a read error. The chain recombines TRBV6-5 with TRBJ1-1; no clear D. The CDR3 contains 14 residues. CDR1 and CDR2 from the germline V gene are MNHEY and SVGAGI. The CDR3 sequence is CASRYSSWNTEAFL. DNA of the CDR3: TGTGCCAGCAGATACTCGAGTTGGAACACTGAAGCTTTCTTA.